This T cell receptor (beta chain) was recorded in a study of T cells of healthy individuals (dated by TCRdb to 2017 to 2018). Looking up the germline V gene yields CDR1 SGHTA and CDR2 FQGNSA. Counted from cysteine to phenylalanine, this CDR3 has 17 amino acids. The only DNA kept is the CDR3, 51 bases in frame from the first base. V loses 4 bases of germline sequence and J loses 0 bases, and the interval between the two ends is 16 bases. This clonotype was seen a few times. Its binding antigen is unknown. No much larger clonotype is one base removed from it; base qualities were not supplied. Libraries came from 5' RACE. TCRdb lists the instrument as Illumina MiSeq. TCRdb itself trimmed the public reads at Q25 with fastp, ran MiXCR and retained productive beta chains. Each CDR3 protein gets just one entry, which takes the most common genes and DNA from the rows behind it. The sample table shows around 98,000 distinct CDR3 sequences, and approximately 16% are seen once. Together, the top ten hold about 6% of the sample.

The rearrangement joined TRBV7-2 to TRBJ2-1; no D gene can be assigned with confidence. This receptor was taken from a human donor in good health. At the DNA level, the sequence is TGTGCCAGCAGCTCGGGTCCGGCACTAAGCTCCTACAATGAGCAGTTCTTC. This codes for CASSSGPALSSYNEQFF. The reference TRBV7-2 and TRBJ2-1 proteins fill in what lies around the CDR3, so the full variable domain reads GAGVSQSPSNKVTEKGKDVELRCDPISGHTALYWYRQSLGQGLEFLIYFQGNSAPDKSGLPSDRFSAERTGGSVSTLTIQRTQQEDSAVYLCASSSGPALSSYNEQFFGPGTRLTVL.